This TCR beta chain originates from a study of T cell responses to AZD1222 COVID-19 vaccine. General study points: Reports indicate that nearly half of spike-specific TCRs are directed at unmutated variant regions. Compared with day 0, the breadth and depth of the Spike-specific TCR repertoire rose significantly after two doses of AZD1222. Clonal diversity may have been underestimated, and the donors were mostly white British, with more females than males.

Details on this clone: Its target is unknown.

CDR1 is LGHNA, CDR2 YSLEER, per germline. The CDR3 consists of 13 residues. V lost 3 bases to trimming and J lost 2 bases, with 5 bases between them. The protocol was immunoSEQ multiplex PCR, while the TCRdb copy is restricted to in-frame clones and leaves out a portion. The sample lists around 110,000 clones; approximately 90% were seen once. This receptor was identified in an adult in good health. Sequencing was performed on peripheral blood, taken on day 0 of AZD1222 vaccination. The chain joins TRBV4-3 to TRBJ1-5; D not certain. CDR3 sequence: CASSHGRNQPQHF. The CDR3 DNA reads as TGCGCCAGCAGCCATGGACGCAATCAGCCCCAGCATTTT.